Included here is one T cell receptor beta chain sequence, with context. The target antigen is unknown. The data are from a study of CD8+ T cells in alopecia areata. The study's findings and limits: Resident alphabeta T-cell populations of normal skin are likewise subject to sequencing in scalp samples. In scalp, tofacitinib significantly decreased clonality and expanded CD8+ clones among the top 100.

Noted treatment: oral pan-JAK inhibitor, 5-10 mg twice daily. PBMCs served as the source from which CD4+ and CD8+ T cells were sorted. Investigators isolated RNA and reverse transcribed it into cDNA to act as the sequencing template. Only in-frame clones appear in the TCRdb table, and some are missing; sequencing was by immunoSEQ multiplex PCR. Here the sample spans tens of thousands of clones, around 71% being singletons. The CDR3 totals 11 residues. Germline loops: CDR1 SGHAT, CDR2 FQDESV (reference sequence). V lost 5 bases, J lost 4 bases, and 6 bases lay in between. Sample: CD8+ T cells sorted from blood, taken at approximately week 45, from a patient treated with tofacitinib. This TCR was recovered from a human donor with alopecia areata. The chain combines TRBV11-1 with TRBJ2-7; no clear D. In DNA form, the CDR3 reads TGTGCCAGCAGCGACCAGTACGAGCAGTACTTC. Protein sequence: CASSDQYEQYF.